Included here is one T cell receptor (beta chain) sequence, with context. What it binds is unknown. A read error may be the cause here, since a much bigger clone is one base away. The sample originates from a study of molecular identifiers for immune sequencing clone quantification. Across the study: Five aliquots were made in replicates from the RNA of about 20,000 or 100,000 naive CD8 cells, and four were sequenced.

Overall study findings and caveats: Molecules of identical TCR sharing a barcode could underestimate highly expanded clone sizes.

MiXCR, applied by TCRdb to the PCR reads, yields one record per CDR3 protein. Among around 40,000 distinct CDR3 sequences listed, less than 20% were seen once. Germline V gene lookup returns CDR1 MNHNS and CDR2 SASEGT. The CDR3 sequence is 16 residues long. RNA fractions of 10%, 30% or 50% and roughly 18,000 to 1,000,000 sorted cells were the source of naive CD8 libraries. Sorting was used to obtain naive CD8 T cells (CD8+CD4-CCR7+CD45RA+). V usage is TRBV6-1 and J usage is TRBJ1-2; D unclear. This receptor was identified in a human donor in good health. Some libraries in this study had Jurkat cell RNA spiked in. The sequencing input was naive CD8+ T cells from blood, with Jurkat cell RNA spiked in. Subset denoted: FACS-sorted CD8+CD4-CCR7+CD45RA+ naive T cells. In nucleotides, the CDR3 is TGTGCCAGCGGTGAGGCACGTTTTGGGGCTAACTATGGCTACACCTTC. The encoded protein is CASGEARFGANYGYTF.